The 8 T cell receptor beta chains reported below all come from one sample, sequenced in a study of cytomegalovirus exposure and HLA in healthy donors. The data were produced by immunoSEQ multiplex PCR, yet TCRdb's version contains in-frame clones alone and is incomplete. The table has 150,000 to 200,000 clones, nearly 90% seen once. The sequenced sample consisted of PBMCs. Receptors originate from a woman aged 18-29 years in good health and CMV-seropositive.

The chain carries TRBV6-1 and TRBJ2-4, with TRBD1 identical over 11 bases. V trimming: 6 bases; J trimming: 6 bases; junction bases outside the gene matches: 1. The CDR3 loop spans 13 amino acids. Germline values: CDR1 MNHNS, CDR2 SASEGT. CDR3 in amino acids: CASRGTGGNIQYF. The CDR3 DNA reads as TGTGCCAGCAGGGGGACAGGGGGAAACATTCAGTACTTC.

The CDR3 bases are TGTGCCAGCAGTTACTCAGCAGGAATCAATCAGCCCCAGCATTTT. This translates into CASSYSAGINQPQHF. The chain combines TRBV6-6 with TRBJ1-5; D is unclear. Germline V lookup: CDR1 MNHNY, CDR2 SVGAGI (reference sequence). V was cut by 0 bases and J by 3 bases, with 9 bases left in between. CDR3 length equals 15 residues.

This clone appeared once. V and J are TRBV29-1 and TRBJ1-2, with D hard to call. There are 12 residues in the CDR3. CDR1 and CDR2 from the germline V gene are SQVTM and ANQGSEA. The germline V and J ends were trimmed by 6 bases and 4 bases, with 12 bases remaining between them. The CDR3 sequence is CSVGGAAYGYTF. In DNA form, the CDR3 reads TGCAGCGTCGGAGGAGCAGCCTATGGCTACACCTTC.

The chain recombines TRBV9 with TRBJ2-7, with TRBD1 matching over 7 bases. V gave up 4 bases and J gave up 4 bases; unmatched junction bases: 5. The germline gives CDR1 SGDLS, CDR2 YYNGEE. The CDR3 is made up of 13 amino acids. In DNA, the CDR3 is TGTGCCAGCAGCAGGGACAGCAGTTACGAGCAGTACTTC. Protein product: CASSRDSSYEQYF.

This chain joins TRBV18 and TRBJ2-1; possibly TRBD1 for D (6 bases). The CDR3 runs 15 residues. Looked up from germline, CDR1 is KGHSH and CDR2 is LQKENI. The V end lost 5 bases, the J end lost 3 bases, and 14 bases lay between the germline ends. The CDR3 coding sequence is TGTGCCAGCTCAGCCACAGGGACGAACTACAATGAGCAGTTCTTC. It translates to CASSATGTNYNEQFF.

This clone appeared a single time. CDR3 DNA sequence: TGTGCCTGGTCGGGGACAGGGGGCTTATCTGGAAACACCATATATTTT. Protein: CAWSGTGGLSGNTIYF. This rearrangement joins TRBV30 to TRBJ1-3; 12 bases map to TRBD1. This CDR3 comprises 16 residues. Looked up from germline, CDR1 is GTSNPN and CDR2 is SVGIG (reference sequence). With 5 bases clipped from V and 1 base from J, the junction kept 6 bases outside the gene matches.

This chain joins TRBV6-6 and TRBJ1-1; 7 bases fit TRBD1. CDR3 size: 12 residues. The V segment lost 10 bases and the J segment 2 bases; nucleotides outside the gene matches: 4. CDR1 and CDR2 from the germline V gene are MNHNY and SVGAGI (reference sequence). The CDR3 DNA reads TGTGCCATAGGGGGCCAAAACACTGAAGCTTTCTTT. Translation gives CAIGGQNTEAFF.

This clone has only a few counts. The V gene is TRBV7-3, the J gene TRBJ1-1, with D unclear. Germline V lookup: CDR1 SGHTA, CDR2 FQGTGA. This CDR3 spans 14 amino acids. Deletions cut 6 bases from V and 7 bases from J, with 18 bases between. CDR3 in DNA: TGTGCCAGCAGGGTCCCGGTAACCGGTGGTGAAGCTTTCTTT. Protein product: CASRVPVTGGEAFF.